The 28 T cell receptor beta chains below come from one sample, sequenced in a study of blood T cells in healthy people across ages. Combining a sample-barcoded 5' primer with a J-beta primer mix, a second PCR ran for about 7 to 11 cycles. MiXCR, run by TCRdb on the 5' RACE reads, gives a single entry per CDR3 protein. The sample lists approximately 670,000 distinct CDR3 sequences; around 41% were seen once. The sample taken for sequencing was blood. These receptors came from a man older than 75 in good health.

This sequence joins TRBV5-1 and TRBJ2-1; the match to TRBD2 covers 12 bases. Germline lookup yields CDR1 SGHRS and CDR2 YFSETQ. CDR3 length equals 16 residues. V trimming: 0 bases; J trimming: 6 bases; junction bases outside the gene matches: 4. The CDR3 spells CASSLVTSGGFNEQFF. Here the CDR3 DNA reads TGCGCCAGCAGCTTGGTGACTAGCGGGGGATTCAATGAGCAGTTCTTC.

V gene TRBV6-5 combines with J gene TRBJ2-7; 7 bases match TRBD2. CDR3 length equals 14 residues. CDR1 is MNHEY and CDR2 is SVGAGI in the germline V gene. Germline trimming cut 2 bases from V and 0 bases from J; bases unmatched to any gene: 1. The CDR3 coding sequence is TGTGCCAGCAGTTACCTAGCGGACTCCTACGAGCAGTACTTC. It is translated as CASSYLADSYEQYF.

With respect to this clonotype: A much larger clone lies one base from this, so it may be a read error. V and J are TRBV6-2 or TRBV6-3 and TRBJ2-7; tentatively, D is TRBD2 (5 bases). The CDR3 sequence is 15 residues long. Germline V gene sequence: CDR1 MNHEY, CDR2 SVGEGT. Here the CDR3 DNA reads TGTGCCAGCAACCCTCGGGGAGCCGCTAACTACGAGCTGTACTTC. Amino acid sequence: CASNPRGAANYELYF.

In its sample, this clonotype was seen a few times. The chain joins TRBV20-1 to TRBJ2-7, with 8 bases identical to TRBD1. The CDR3 is 14 residues long. The junction had 7 bases not matched to a gene; V was cut back by 0 bases and J by 6 bases. Germline V gene data show CDR1 as DFQATT and CDR2 as SNEGSKA (reference sequence). CDR3 in DNA: TGCAGTGCTAGAGAGGTCCAGGGGGCGGGCGAGCAGTACTTC. Translating gives CSAREVQGAGEQYF.

This clonotype was recorded a few times. The chain is built from TRBV4-2 and TRBJ1-5, with 9 bases aligning to TRBD1. Trimming cost V 4 bases and J 5 bases; bases outside gene matches: 6. The CDR3 totals 15 residues. Per germline, CDR1 LGHNA and CDR2 YNFKEQ. CDR3 amino acids: CASSPGTGRDQPQHF. DNA of the CDR3: TGTGCCAGCAGCCCGGGGACAGGGCGGGATCAGCCCCAGCATTTT.

Turning to this clonotype: The germline gene is not matched at one end of the junction; a read error may be the cause. This rearrangement joins TRBV29-1 to TRBJ2-3; TRBD1 matches 9 bases. CDR1 is SQVTM and CDR2 is ANQGSEA in the germline V gene. This CDR3 comprises 14 residues. CDR3 nucleotide sequence: TGCAGCGCCCGGACAGGGGCCTCAACAGGTACGCAGTATTTT. This translates into CSARTGASTGTQYF.

V gene TRBV20-1 combines with J gene TRBJ1-1, with 9 nucleotides matching TRBD1. CDR3 length: 13 amino acids. The germline V gene has CDR1 DFQATT and CDR2 SNEGSKA (reference sequence). V shed 2 bases and J 3 bases; nucleotides not matched to a gene: 1. The chain's CDR3 is CSARRTGDTEAFF. The CDR3 region has the DNA TGCAGTGCTAGACGGACAGGGGACACTGAAGCTTTCTTT.

The chain combines TRBV10-3 with TRBJ2-3; perhaps TRBD1 as D (6 bases). The V and J ends lost 6 bases and 0 bases respectively, with 19 bases between them. Germline CDR1 and CDR2: ENHRY and SYGVKD. The CDR3 contains 17 residues. The CDR3 nucleotides read TGTGCCATCAGGGGGTTGGGGACAAAGGGAAGCACAGATACGCAGTATTTT. Translating it yields CAIRGLGTKGSTDTQYF.

This clonotype has a handful of counts. The V call is TRBV5-1, the J call TRBJ2-3, with TRBD2 matching over 7 bases. The germline gives CDR1 SGHRS, CDR2 YFSETQ. The CDR3 length is 16 residues. V lost 4 bases to trimming and J lost 6 bases; unmatched junction nucleotides: 14. CDR3 protein: CASSLSGTTEGDTQYF. The CDR3, as DNA: TGCGCCAGCAGCCTCTCCGGGACTACCGAGGGGGATACGCAGTATTTT.

This clonotype was counted only a few times. The chain has TRBV5-1 and TRBJ2-5; 11 bases match TRBD2. The CDR3 is 17 amino acids. Trimming cost V 0 bases and J 5 bases; bases outside gene matches: 9. Germline CDR1 SGHRS, CDR2 YFSETQ. CDR3: CASSLESSGRRRETQYF. The CDR3 DNA is TGCGCCAGCAGCTTGGAATCTAGCGGGAGGAGGCGGGAGACCCAGTACTTC.

As concerns this clonotype: A much more abundant neighbour one base away suggests this may be a read error. The chain links TRBV5-1 to TRBJ2-7, with 14 bases lining up with TRBD2. The CDR3 consists of 16 residues. CDR1 and CDR2 (germline): SGHRS, YFSETQ. CDR3 DNA sequence: TGCGTCAGCAGCCCGACGACTAGCGGGGGGGCCAATGAGCAGTACTTC. Its protein is CVSSPTTSGGANEQYF.

V is TRBV5-1 and J is TRBJ2-3; 13 positions match TRBD2. With V trimmed by 2 bases and J by 5 bases, 2 bases remained unmatched. Per germline, CDR1 SGHRS and CDR2 YFSETQ. The CDR3 is 15 residues long. The CDR3 here is CASSFTSGRVDTQYF. The DNA for the CDR3 is TGCGCCAGCAGCTTCACTAGCGGGAGGGTAGATACGCAGTATTTT.

In this sample, this clonotype turned up a few times. V is TRBV6-2 or TRBV6-3 and J is TRBJ1-1, with a tentative D call TRBD1 (5 bases). Looked up from germline, CDR1 is MNHEY and CDR2 is SVGEGT. Deletions cut 0 bases from V and 6 bases from J, with 11 bases between. The CDR3 extends over 14 amino acids. CDR3 loop: CASSYSRVQAEAFF. CDR3 coding DNA: TGTGCCAGCAGTTACTCGCGGGTACAGGCTGAAGCTTTCTTT.

V is TRBV11-2 and J is TRBJ2-7; D may be TRBD2 (5 bases). Trimming pared 2 bases from V and 6 bases from J, leaving 14 bases between. Germline V gene sequence: CDR1 SGHAT, CDR2 FQNNGV. This CDR3 has 14 residues. CDR3 coding DNA: TGTGCCAGCAGCTTACACTCGAGTCGGGGCGAGCAGTACTTC. Translation gives CASSLHSSRGEQYF.

This chain joins TRBV2 and TRBJ1-2; D unclear. Germline CDR1 SNHLY, CDR2 FYNNEI. CDR3 length: 15 residues. Trimming pared 2 bases from V and 0 bases from J, leaving 10 bases between. This CDR3 reads CASSETSLSNYGYTF. CDR3 nucleotides: TGTGCCAGCAGTGAAACCAGTCTTTCTAACTATGGCTACACCTTC.

This clonotype has a handful of counts. The chain uses TRBV25-1 and TRBJ1-2; D gene unclear. The CDR3 has 12 residues. The germline V gene has CDR1 MGHDK and CDR2 SYGVNS. V was trimmed by 9 bases and J by 0 bases, leaving 8 bases between them. The CDR3 bases are TGTGCCAGTCCGGGATCTAACTATGGCTACACCTTC. Translated, it gives CASPGSNYGYTF.

This clonotype was recorded a few times. The chain has TRBV4-1 and TRBJ1-1, with 8 bases that match TRBD1. V trimming: 6 bases; J trimming: 0 bases; junction bases outside the gene matches: 9. The CDR3 extends over 16 amino acids. Germline V gene sequence: CDR1 MGHRA, CDR2 YSYEKL. The CDR3 nucleotides are TGCGCCAGCAGTCCGGGACAGGTCCTCATGAACACTGAAGCTTTCTTT. Protein product: CASSPGQVLMNTEAFF.

This clonotype was seen at least ten times. V gene TRBV4-1 combines with J gene TRBJ2-1; 10 bases match TRBD2. CDR1 and CDR2 (germline): MGHRA, YSYEKL. V shed 3 bases, J shed 6 bases, and the junction held 8 bases outside the gene matches. CDR3 length equals 16 residues. The CDR3: CASSHREGLASNEQFF. CDR3 sequence (DNA): TGCGCCAGCAGCCACAGGGAGGGACTAGCGAGCAATGAGCAGTTCTTC.

This clonotype was picked up a small number of times. The rearrangement joins TRBV20-1 to TRBJ2-7; D uncertain. Germline CDR1 reads DFQATT; CDR2 reads SNEGSKA (reference sequence). V shed 5 bases and J shed 4 bases, with 9 bases lying between them. This CDR3 is built from 11 residues. CDR3 sequence: CSAVGRYEQYF. CDR3 coding DNA: TGCAGTGCTGTCGGACGGTACGAGCAGTACTTC.

V usage is TRBV5-6 and J usage is TRBJ1-2; D is possibly TRBD1 (6 bases). This CDR3 has 15 residues. Germline-derived CDR1 and CDR2 are SGHDT and YYEEEE. The V end was cut by 4 bases, the J end by 4 bases, with 17 bases between. The CDR3 here is CASSAGRGDVYGYTF. The CDR3, as DNA: TGTGCCAGCAGCGCTGGGAGGGGGGACGTCTATGGCTACACCTTC.

This clonotype turned up a few times. The V and J genes are TRBV4-1 and TRBJ2-7, with 9 bases that match TRBD1. V shed 7 bases, J shed 1 base, and the junction held 8 bases outside the gene matches. Per the germline V gene, CDR1 is MGHRA and CDR2 is YSYEKL. CDR3 size: 15 residues. DNA of the CDR3: TGCGCCAGCACCTTAGGACAGGGGATTTCCTACGAGCAGTACTTC. Residues: CASTLGQGISYEQYF.

This clonotype came up many times. The gene calls are TRBV2 and TRBJ2-3; maybe TRBD1 (5 bases). V was trimmed by 6 bases and J by 0 bases, leaving 7 bases between them. Germline CDR1 reads SNHLY; CDR2 reads FYNNEI. There are 13 residues in the CDR3. The CDR3 DNA reads as TGTGCCAGCAGGGACACCAGCACAGATACGCAGTATTTT. This sequence encodes CASRDTSTDTQYF.

This clonotype was observed a handful of times. This rearrangement joins TRBV6-1 to TRBJ2-4; possible D gene TRBD2, 6 bases. This CDR3 has 13 residues. V lost 2 bases and J 13 bases, leaving 15 bases between the germline ends. The germline V gene encodes CDR1 MNHNS and CDR2 SASEGT. Here the CDR3 reads CASSEREVNEQYF. Here the CDR3 DNA reads TGTGCCAGCAGTGAAAGGGAGGTGAATGAGCAGTACTTC.

The chain combines TRBV20-1 with TRBJ2-6; D possibly corresponds to TRBD1 (5 bases). CDR3 length: 17 residues. CDR1 and CDR2 from the germline V gene are DFQATT and SNEGSKA (reference sequence). V shed 6 bases and J shed 1 base, with 19 bases lying between them. Here the CDR3 DNA reads TGCAGTGCCAAGGACATAGGGATTGTTTCTGGGGCCAACGTCCTGACTTTC. The encoded protein is CSAKDIGIVSGANVLTF.

The rearrangement links TRBV27 to TRBJ2-5, with D possibly TRBD1 on 7 matching bases. The CDR3 totals 15 residues. Per the germline V gene, CDR1 is MNHEY and CDR2 is SMNVEV (reference sequence). The V and J ends lost 5 bases and 1 base respectively, with 14 bases between them. Here the CDR3 reads CASSRGTAIQETQYF. The CDR3 DNA follows: TGTGCCAGCAGTCGGGGGACAGCGATCCAAGAGACCCAGTACTTC.

The V and J genes are TRBV2 and TRBJ2-7; D may be TRBD1 or TRBD2 (6 bases each). The germline V gene encodes CDR1 SNHLY and CDR2 FYNNEI. The ends were cut back, 9 bases at V and 0 bases at J, with 18 bases in the middle. This CDR3 is 15 amino acids long. The CDR3 sequence is CASSGGIGSSYEQYF. CDR3 nucleotide sequence: TGTGCCAGTTCCGGGGGCATTGGGAGCTCCTACGAGCAGTACTTC.

The chain joins TRBV2 to TRBJ2-7; a possible D gene is TRBD1 (6 bases). Deletions cut 5 bases from V and 2 bases from J, with 10 bases between. The CDR3 length is 13 residues. CDR1 and CDR2 from the germline V gene are SNHLY and FYNNEI. The DNA for the CDR3 is TGTGCCAGCAGTAGACAGGCTACCTACGAGCAGTACTTC. Translating gives CASSRQATYEQYF.

This clonotype was seen at least ten times. The rearrangement uses TRBV12-3 or TRBV12-4 and TRBJ1-2, with D unresolved. With 8 bases removed from V and 8 bases from J, the gap between germline ends came to 18 bases. The CDR3 is 13 residues long. The CDR3 here is CASGETRPEGYTF. CDR3 nucleotides: TGTGCCAGCGGGGAAACACGGCCGGAAGGCTACACCTTC.